A single sample gave rise to the 5 T cell receptor beta chains below, sequenced in a study of CD8 T cells in Susac syndrome. RNA in amounts of roughly 0.5 to 1 ug was reverse transcribed with random hexamers. TCRdb recomputed calls from the immunoSEQ multiplex PCR reads with MiXCR, one row per CDR3 protein. The data contain around 190,000 distinct CDR3 sequences, 85% to 95% of them seen just once; the ten biggest clones take up 0.08% to 0.11%. What was sequenced was CD4+ T cells from PBMCs. The receptors come from a human donor in good health.

This clonotype was picked up one time. The V and J genes are TRBV20-1 and TRBJ2-1, with D hard to call. In germline, CDR1 is DFQATT, CDR2 SNEGSKA (reference sequence). Trimming took 7 bases from V and 8 from J, leaving 12 bases between them. The CDR3 covers 11 residues. The CDR3 loop is CSVIHGYEQFF. In DNA, the CDR3 is TGCAGTGTCATTCACGGGTATGAGCAGTTCTTC.

A single count supports this clonotype. J is TRBJ2-3 and V is TRBV7-9; D remains unclear. This CDR3 is built from 14 residues. Per germline, CDR1 SEHNR and CDR2 FQNEAQ (reference sequence). Trimming took 4 bases from V and 3 from J, leaving 11 bases between them. As DNA, the CDR3 is TGTGCCAGCAGCTGGCAAGGATTAACAGATACGCAGTATTTT. Translating it yields CASSWQGLTDTQYF.

The V call is TRBV20-1, the J call TRBJ2-3, with D tentatively TRBD1 or TRBD2 (5 bases each). This CDR3 comprises 14 residues. V was clipped by 0 bases and J by 4 bases, with 11 bases between them. CDR1 and CDR2 from the germline V gene are DFQATT and SNEGSKA (reference sequence). The DNA of the CDR3 is TGCAGTGCTAGAGATCACGTGGGGGCAGATACGCAGTATTTT. This translates into CSARDHVGADTQYF.

The chain employs TRBV14 and TRBJ2-3; 7 nucleotides align to TRBD2. Germline trimming cut 0 bases from V and 5 bases from J; bases unmatched to any gene: 8. Germline assignment: CDR1 SGHDN and CDR2 FVKESK. The CDR3 runs to 16 residues. CDR3 region: CASSQERTGGLDTQYF. The CDR3 DNA is TGTGCCAGCAGCCAAGAACGGACGGGAGGTCTAGATACGCAGTATTTT. Combining the CDR3 with reference TRBV14 and TRBJ2-3 gives the whole variable domain EAGVTQFPSHSVIEKGQTVTLRCDPISGHDNLYWYRRVMGKEIKFLLHFVKESKQDESGMPNNRFLAERTGGTYSTLKVQPAELEDSGVYFCASSQERTGGLDTQYFGPGTRLTVL.

The chain carries TRBV20-1 and TRBJ2-5; the match to TRBD2 covers 11 bases. This CDR3 has 16 amino acids. V shed 0 bases and J 5 bases; nucleotides not matched to a gene: 8. CDR1 is DFQATT and CDR2 is SNEGSKA in the germline V gene (reference sequence). The CDR3 region is CSARDRIAGGPETQYF. CDR3 sequence (DNA): TGCAGTGCTAGAGATAGGATAGCGGGAGGGCCGGAGACCCAGTACTTC.